The 29 T cell receptor beta chains listed next were all sequenced from one sample in a study of shared clonotypes between healthy human individuals. Produced via immunoSEQ multiplex PCR; TCRdb's table is partial and in-frame only. Here the sample spans under 2,500,000 clones, almost 96% being singletons. The sequenced sample consisted of naive CD4+ T cells sorted from blood. Subset noted: CD45RA+ positively selected. Receptor source: a man between 18 and 29 years old in good health.

The chain combines TRBV4-1 with TRBJ2-5; the D gene is possibly TRBD2 (5 bases). CDR1 is MGHRA, CDR2 YSYEKL, per germline. This CDR3 contains 14 residues. V lost 0 bases and J 2 bases, leaving 7 bases between the germline ends. The CDR3 here is CASSQEGSQETQYF. In DNA, the CDR3 is TGCGCCAGCAGCCAAGAAGGGAGTCAAGAGACCCAGTACTTC.

The V call is TRBV18, the J call TRBJ1-2; D uncertain. The V and J ends lost 3 bases and 1 base respectively, with 12 bases between them. CDR3 length: 15 amino acids. CDR1 is KGHSH, CDR2 LQKENI, per germline. CDR3 DNA: TGTGCCAGCTCACCGCCCTCGACCGGTAACTATGGCTACACCTTC. It specifies CASSPPSTGNYGYTF.

In regard to this clone: The sample holds other DNA sequences that translate to the same CDR3. This sequence joins TRBV6-1 and TRBJ2-3; TRBD2 agrees at 9 bases. CDR1 is MNHNS and CDR2 is SASEGT in the germline V gene. The CDR3 runs to 14 residues. V lost 5 bases, J lost 3 bases, and 3 bases stayed unmatched. The CDR3 loop is CASSLAGETDTQYF. The CDR3 DNA reads TGTGCCAGCAGTTTAGCGGGAGAGACAGATACGCAGTATTTT.

This chain uses TRBV11-2 with TRBJ2-7; possible D gene TRBD1, 6 bases. The germline V and J ends were trimmed by 5 bases and 4 bases, with 12 bases remaining between them. This CDR3 contains 13 residues. Germline-derived CDR1 and CDR2 are SGHAT and FQNNGV. As DNA, the CDR3 is TGTGCCAGCAGCCCGACCAGGGGTTACGAGCAGTACTTC. Translated, it gives CASSPTRGYEQYF.

The V call is TRBV5-1, the J call TRBJ1-1; a possible D gene is TRBD1 (6 bases). The length of the CDR3 is 13 residues. V lost 1 base and J lost 12, with 16 bases in between. CDR1 and CDR2 (germline): SGHRS, YFSETQ. The CDR3 nucleotides are TGCGCCAGCAGCTTGAATGGGGACACGGCTACTTTCTTT. Residues: CASSLNGDTATFF.

J is TRBJ2-7 and V is TRBV30; TRBD1 is a possible D gene (6 bases). CDR3 length: 14 amino acids. The germline CDR1 and CDR2 sequences are GTSNPN and SVGIG (reference sequence). V was shortened by 4 bases and J by 6 bases, with 19 bases between the two germline ends. The CDR3 nucleotides are TGTGCCTGGACGCCGGGACATACCCTCTCCGAGCAGTACTTC. Its translation: CAWTPGHTLSEQYF.

This chain joins TRBV5-6 and TRBJ1-6, with 8 bases lining up with TRBD1. The CDR3 is made up of 15 amino acids. Germline V gene sequence: CDR1 SGHDT, CDR2 YYEEEE. Unmatched junction bases numbered 5, after V lost 4 bases and J lost 5 bases. CDR3 protein: CASSPWTGNNSPLHF. In nucleotides, the CDR3 is TGTGCCAGCAGCCCATGGACAGGGAATAATTCACCCCTCCACTTT.

The chain has TRBV5-1 and TRBJ2-7; D is unresolved. This CDR3 comprises 13 residues. Germline-derived CDR1 and CDR2 are SGHRS and YFSETQ. Trimming took 0 bases from V and 3 from J, leaving 7 bases between them. CDR3 sequence: CASSLEVGYEQYF. The CDR3 DNA reads TGCGCCAGCAGCTTGGAAGTTGGCTACGAGCAGTACTTC. Full variable domain (outside the CDR3, taken from reference TRBV5-1 and TRBJ2-7): KAGVTQTPRYLIKTRGQQVTLSCSPISGHRSVSWYQQTPGQGLQFLFEYFSETQRNKGNFPGRFSGRQFSNSRSEMNVSTLELGDSALYLCASSLEVGYEQYFGPGTRLTVT.

V is TRBV6-1 and J is TRBJ2-7; D is unclear. CDR1 is MNHNS, CDR2 SASEGT, per germline. The CDR3 is 15 amino acids. V lost 7 bases and J 0 bases, leaving 16 bases between the germline ends. CDR3 sequence: CASTPNSKSSYEQYF. The CDR3 bases are TGTGCCAGCACACCAAACAGCAAGAGCTCCTACGAGCAGTACTTC.

The chain links TRBV6-1 to TRBJ1-1, with no clear D. Germline CDR1 is MNHNS and CDR2 is SASEGT. Deletions cut 10 bases from V and 7 bases from J, with 13 bases between. The CDR3 spans 11 residues. The CDR3 region has the DNA TGTGCCATCCTAAGGGCAGGTGAAGCTTTCTTT. Its protein product is CAILRAGEAFF.

The V gene is TRBV19, the J gene TRBJ1-5; TRBD1 is a possible D gene (5 bases). V was trimmed by 5 bases and J by 0 bases, leaving 11 bases between them. CDR1 and CDR2 from the germline V gene are LNHDA and SQIVND (reference sequence). The CDR3 is 15 amino acids. CDR3 sequence: CASSAEGNSNQPQHF. In nucleotides, the CDR3 is TGTGCCAGTAGTGCGGAGGGGAATAGCAATCAGCCCCAGCATTTT.

This chain links TRBV18 with TRBJ1-2; 9 bases line up with TRBD1. J gave up 2 bases and V 2 bases, and 3 bases lay outside the gene matches. Germline V CDR1 and CDR2: KGHSH, LQKENI. The CDR3 runs to 15 residues. CDR3 sequence (DNA): TGTGCCAGCTCACCATTCGGGACAGGGAACTATGGCTACACCTTC. Encoded protein: CASSPFGTGNYGYTF.

CDR3 nucleotides: TGTGCCTGGACTCGAGACAGGGAGAACGGGGAGCTGTTTTTT. Translation: CAWTRDRENGELFF. The V gene is TRBV30, the J gene TRBJ2-2; TRBD1 agrees at 7 bases. Germline-derived CDR1 and CDR2 are GTSNPN and SVGIG (reference sequence). Trimming at V came to 4 bases and at J to 7 bases, leaving 9 bases not matched to a gene. The CDR3 is 14 residues long. The complete variable domain, with remaining parts taken from reference TRBV30 and TRBJ2-2, reads SQTIHQWPATLVQPVGSPLSLECTVEGTSNPNLYWYRQAAGRGLQLLFYSVGIGQISSEVPQNLSASRPQDRQFILSSKKLLLSDSGFYLCAWTRDRENGELFFGEGSRLTVL.

The rearrangement joins TRBV6-1 to TRBJ2-5; D may be TRBD1 (6 bases). Germline values: CDR1 MNHNS, CDR2 SASEGT. Between the trimmed V and J ends, which lost 1 base and 4 bases, there was a span of 13 bases. CDR3 length: 15 amino acids. CDR3 DNA: TGTGCCAGCAGTGAAGTTTCATTGGGGGCAGAGACCCAGTACTTC. This gives the protein CASSEVSLGAETQYF.

The chain is built from TRBV10-3 and TRBJ2-1; 10 bases are shared with TRBD2. The CDR3 is 14 residues long. V shed 2 bases, J shed 15 bases, and the junction held 10 bases outside the gene matches. The V gene's germline CDR1 is ENHRY and CDR2 SYGVKD. In DNA, the CDR3 is TGTGCCATCAGTGAGACTAGCGGGGACTATTCCTGGTTCTTC. It translates to CAISETSGDYSWFF.

V and J are TRBV5-6 and TRBJ1-4; a possible D gene is TRBD1 (6 bases). Germline values: CDR1 SGHDT, CDR2 YYEEEE. The CDR3 runs to 16 residues. The V end lost 4 bases, the J end lost 4 bases, and 17 bases lay between the germline ends. CDR3 sequence: CASSHRGQWGNEKLFF. The CDR3 nucleotides are TGTGCCAGCAGCCACCGCGGACAGTGGGGTAATGAAAAACTGTTTTTT. Combining the CDR3 with reference TRBV5-6 and TRBJ1-4 gives the whole variable domain DAGVTQSPTHLIKTRGQQVTLRCSPKSGHDTVSWYQQALGQGPQFIFQYYEEEERQRGNFPDRFSGHQFPNYSSELNVNALLLGDSALYLCASSHRGQWGNEKLFFGSGTQLSVL.

The V gene is TRBV21-1, the J gene TRBJ1-5; TRBD1 is taken as the D call from the table, unchecked against the DNA. TRBV21-1 is deemed a pseudogene. This CDR3 contains 15 residues. Written as DNA, the CDR3 is TGTGCCAGCAGCAACGACAGGGGGTACAATCAGCCCCAGCATTTT. It encodes CASSNDRGYNQPQHF.

This clone has only one observation. The chain recombines TRBV30 with TRBJ1-5; D gene ambiguous. There are 12 residues in the CDR3. Trimming left V 3 bases short and J 8 bases short, with 11 bases between. Germline V CDR1 and CDR2: GTSNPN, SVGIG (reference sequence). Written as DNA, the CDR3 is TGTGCCTGGAGGACGAATGGAAAGCCCCAGCATTTT. Its protein is CAWRTNGKPQHF. Looking up the rest from reference TRBV30 and TRBJ1-5 gives the full variable domain: SQTIHQWPATLVQPVGSPLSLECTVEGTSNPNLYWYRQAAGRGLQLLFYSVGIGQISSEVPQNLSASRPQDRQFILSSKKLLLSDSGFYLCAWRTNGKPQHFGDGTRLSIL.

In the case of this clone: This sample includes further DNA sequences coding for the same CDR3. The chain links TRBV27 to TRBJ2-2, with 12 bases lining up with TRBD2. The germline V gene encodes CDR1 MNHEY and CDR2 SMNVEV (reference sequence). V was pared by 6 bases and J by 4 bases, with 0 bases of the junction left unmatched. CDR3 length equals 14 residues. CDR3 sequence reads: CASRLAGGTGELFF. The CDR3 DNA reads as TGTGCCAGCAGACTAGCGGGAGGCACCGGGGAGCTGTTTTTT.

This chain joins TRBV6-6 and TRBJ1-6, with TRBD1 as a possible D gene (5 bases). Germline CDR1 reads MNHNY; CDR2 reads SVGAGI (reference sequence). The CDR3 is 13 residues long. Trimming shortened V by 8 bases and J by 11 bases, and 16 bases separated the two germline ends. This chain's CDR3 is CASFRAGEAPLHF. CDR3 coding DNA: TGTGCCAGCTTCAGGGCAGGAGAGGCACCCCTCCACTTT.

The rearrangement uses TRBV28 and TRBJ2-5; 7 nucleotides align to TRBD1. This CDR3 contains 14 residues. V lost 3 bases, J lost 4 bases, and 5 bases stayed unmatched. Germline loops: CDR1 MDHEN, CDR2 SYDVKM. In DNA, the CDR3 is TGTGCCAGCAGTTTGAGGGGGCCTACAGAGACCCAGTACTTC. Protein product: CASSLRGPTETQYF.

The chain employs TRBV9 and TRBJ1-1, with D tentatively TRBD1 (5 bases). CDR3 length equals 15 residues. The V end lost 2 bases, the J end lost 3 bases, and 14 bases lay between the germline ends. Germline-derived CDR1 and CDR2 are SGDLS and YYNGEE. This chain's CDR3 is CASSVGASGDTEAFF. The CDR3 DNA reads as TGTGCCAGCAGCGTTGGGGCCTCGGGGGACACTGAAGCTTTCTTT.

The chain joins TRBV5-4 to TRBJ1-2; perhaps TRBD1 as D (6 bases). The germline V gene encodes CDR1 SGHNT and CDR2 YYREEE (reference sequence). The CDR3 length is 15 residues. Trimming removed 4 bases at V and 3 bases at J, with 16 bases between. The CDR3 region is CASSPGGGLDYGYTF. The CDR3 DNA sequence: TGTGCCAGCAGCCCGGGCGGGGGGCTGGACTATGGCTACACCTTC.

The chain recombines TRBV10-3 with TRBJ2-7; no clear D. The CDR3 extends over 13 amino acids. The germline V gene has CDR1 ENHRY and CDR2 SYGVKD. Trimming took 0 bases from V and 6 from J, leaving 9 bases between them. CDR3 sequence (DNA): TGTGCCATCAGTGAGTCGGAATCCGGCGAGCAGTACTTC. Translation: CAISESESGEQYF.

This chain links TRBV15 with TRBJ2-1; D is perhaps TRBD2 (6 bases). Between the trimmed V and J ends, which lost 0 bases and 5 bases, there was a span of 14 bases. The CDR3 sequence is 16 residues long. Germline loops: CDR1 LNHNV, CDR2 YYDKDF (reference sequence). The CDR3 bases are TGTGCCACCAGCAGAGATCTCCGGGGGAAAGACAATGAGCAGTTCTTC. It codes for CATSRDLRGKDNEQFF.

As DNA, the CDR3 is TGTGCCAGCTCACCACCCACCACCTACGAGCAGTACTTC. This translates into CASSPPTTYEQYF. The genes are TRBV18 and TRBJ2-7; D remains unclear. CDR3 length equals 13 residues. V was cut by 0 bases and J by 2 bases, with 5 bases left in between. Germline values: CDR1 KGHSH, CDR2 LQKENI.

The CDR3 coding sequence is TGTGCCAGCAGACCGGGTGGCCCAAATGAGCAGTTCTTC. Protein product: CASRPGGPNEQFF. The chain couples TRBV6-1 to TRBJ2-1; no clear D gene. With 6 bases removed from V and 7 bases from J, the gap between germline ends came to 13 bases. In germline, CDR1 is MNHNS, CDR2 SASEGT. The CDR3 runs to 13 residues.

V is TRBV25-1 and J is TRBJ2-7; a possible D gene is TRBD1 (5 bases). Trimming shortened V by 4 bases and J by 0 bases, and 16 bases separated the two germline ends. The CDR3 extends over 16 amino acids. CDR1 and CDR2 from the germline V gene are MGHDK and SYGVNS. The DNA for the CDR3 is TGTGCCAGCAGTGTAAGGGGTACAGGACGCTCCTACGAGCAGTACTTC. Protein: CASSVRGTGRSYEQYF.

The V call is TRBV7-8, the J call TRBJ2-3; 7 positions agree with TRBD1. The CDR3 is 16 amino acids. Looked up from germline, CDR1 is SGHVS and CDR2 is FQNEAQ. J was trimmed by 2 bases and V by 6 bases; bases with no gene match: 11. The CDR3, as DNA: TGTGCCAGCAGTAGCTTCGGGACAGAAAACACAGATACGCAGTATTTT. It encodes CASSSFGTENTDTQYF.